This TCR beta chain was identified in a study of blood T cells in healthy people across ages. Through a sample-barcoded 5' primer and a J-beta primer mix, a second PCR was run for roughly 6 to 11 cycles. Using its own MiXCR run on the 5' RACE reads, TCRdb lists one record per CDR3 protein. Of approximately 360,000 distinct CDR3 sequences listed, 45% to 65% are singletons. This CDR3 comprises 14 residues. The germline gives CDR1 SGHRS, CDR2 YFSETQ. This TCR was recovered from a man between 60 and 75 years old in good health. Sequenced material: blood. The rearrangement joins TRBV5-1 to TRBJ2-4; D is possibly TRBD1 or TRBD2 (5 bases each). The J call may be mistaken, given a closer DNA end match to TRBJ2-5. CDR3 region: CASSFAGTSETQYF. The CDR3 DNA reads as TGCGCCAGCAGCTTCGCAGGGACCTCGGAGACCCAGTACTTC.